Listed here are 10 T cell receptor beta chains from one sample, sequenced in a study of blood T cell repertoires in COVID-19. The protocol was immunoSEQ multiplex PCR, while the TCRdb copy is restricted to in-frame clones and leaves out a portion. The sample shows approximately 94,000 clones, 80% to 90% of them seen only once. The sample taken for sequencing was peripheral blood. These receptors came from an older woman with acute or convalescent COVID-19.

This chain uses TRBV19 with TRBJ1-1, with D possibly TRBD1 on 6 matching bases. The CDR3 is made up of 14 amino acids. Trimming cost V 5 bases and J 1 base, with 11 bases left between them. Germline CDR1 and CDR2: LNHDA and SQIVND (reference sequence). The CDR3 DNA is TGTGCCAGTAGTTTCACAGGGAGGAACACTGAAGCTTTCTTT. Its protein product is CASSFTGRNTEAFF.

J is TRBJ2-5 and V is TRBV27; 7 bases are a match to TRBD2. Germline V lookup: CDR1 MNHEY, CDR2 SMNVEV (reference sequence). The V gene end was trimmed by 6 bases and the J gene end by 9 bases; junction bases not matched to a gene: 7. CDR3 length: 12 residues. CDR3 nucleotides: TGTGCCAGCAGAGGACTAGTATCGGCCCAGTACTTC. Its protein product is CASRGLVSAQYF.

This chain links TRBV28 with TRBJ2-7, with D hard to call. CDR1 is MDHEN, CDR2 SYDVKM, per germline. V was shortened by 6 bases and J by 3 bases, with 15 bases between the two germline ends. The CDR3 length is 14 residues. The CDR3 DNA is TGTGCCAGCAGGGGTGGTTGGCGGAACTACGAGCAGTACTTC. Translation: CASRGGWRNYEQYF.

The rearrangement uses TRBV7-2 and TRBJ2-7; TRBD2 is a possible D gene (6 bases). V was pared by 5 bases and J by 3 bases, with 17 bases between. Germline CDR1 is SGHTA and CDR2 is FQGNSA. CDR3 length: 15 residues. The CDR3 DNA follows: TGTGCCAGCAGCCAAGGACTATCCCACGACTACGAGCAGTACTTC. Its protein is CASSQGLSHDYEQYF.

The chain couples TRBV6-5 to TRBJ1-5; TRBD1 agrees at 9 bases. The CDR3 runs 15 residues. Germline V lookup: CDR1 MNHEY, CDR2 SVGAGI. Trimming cost V 6 bases and J 4 bases; bases outside gene matches: 7. The CDR3 nucleotides are TGTGCCAGCAGAAGCGGGACAGGGCGTAATCAGCCCCAGCATTTT. It codes for CASRSGTGRNQPQHF.

The genes are TRBV15 and TRBJ1-5; no clear D gene. Germline V gene data show CDR1 as LNHNV and CDR2 as YYDKDF (reference sequence). The ends were cut back, 0 bases at V and 0 bases at J, with 9 bases in the middle. This CDR3 region has 16 residues. Here the CDR3 reads CATSRDGPHSNQPQHF. As DNA, the CDR3 is TGTGCCACCAGCAGAGATGGCCCTCATAGCAATCAGCCCCAGCATTTT.

The rearrangement joins TRBV9 to TRBJ2-5; TRBD2 is a possible D gene (6 bases). Germline CDR1 SGDLS, CDR2 YYNGEE. Trimming took off 2 bases at V and 5 bases at J, with 10 bases between the two ends. CDR3 length: 13 residues. CDR3 DNA: TGTGCCAGCAGCGTTGCGGGGTGGGAGACCCAGTACTTC. Translating it yields CASSVAGWETQYF.

The chain joins TRBV19 to TRBJ1-5; TRBD1 might be the D (6 bases). Germline CDR1 LNHDA, CDR2 SQIVND (reference sequence). V was trimmed by 3 bases and J by 2 bases, leaving 11 bases between them. The length of the CDR3 is 15 residues. This CDR3 is CASSMAGVGNQPQHF. In nucleotides, the CDR3 is TGTGCCAGTAGTATGGCAGGGGTCGGCAATCAGCCCCAGCATTTT. Full variable domain (remainder filled in from reference TRBV19 and TRBJ1-5): DGGITQSPKYLFRKEGQNVTLSCEQNLNHDAMYWYRQDPGQGLRLIYYSQIVNDFQKGDIAEGYSVSREKKESFPLTVTSAQKNPTAFYLCASSMAGVGNQPQHFGDGTRLSIL.

The chain employs TRBV19 and TRBJ2-7; 11 nucleotides agree with TRBD2. The junction had 6 bases not matched to a gene; V was cut back by 5 bases and J by 0 bases. The CDR3 runs to 16 residues. The germline V gene has CDR1 LNHDA and CDR2 SQIVND (reference sequence). Written as DNA, the CDR3 is TGTGCCAGTAGTCCCGGACTAGCGGGTTACTCCTACGAGCAGTACTTC. Protein: CASSPGLAGYSYEQYF. The full variable domain, its missing parts supplied by reference TRBV19 and TRBJ2-7, is DGGITQSPKYLFRKEGQNVTLSCEQNLNHDAMYWYRQDPGQGLRLIYYSQIVNDFQKGDIAEGYSVSREKKESFPLTVTSAQKNPTAFYLCASSPGLAGYSYEQYFGPGTRLTVT.

The rearrangement links TRBV6-5 to TRBJ1-5, with 10 bases lining up with TRBD1. This CDR3 has 13 residues. Germline-derived CDR1 and CDR2 are MNHEY and SVGAGI. V lost 6 bases and J lost 5; bases outside the gene matches: 1. The CDR3 coding sequence is TGTGCCAGCAGAGGGACAGGGGATCAGCCCCAGCATTTT. Translating it yields CASRGTGDQPQHF.